This TCR beta chain stems from a study of CD8+CD57+ T cells in acquired aplastic anemia. Overall study: Sorted CD4+ and CD8+ cells yielded DNA averaging around 3.2 ug.

This clonotype was seen a single time. Profiles of TCR beta VDJ and CDR3 were generated from a genomic DNA template. MiXCR was run by TCRdb on the reads, yielding one entry per CDR3 protein. The data contain over 150,000 distinct CDR3 sequences, roughly half of them singletons. Sequenced material: sorted CD4+, CD8+, or CD8+CD57+ T cells (not recorded which) from PBMCs. This receptor was obtained from a human donor in good health, serving as a control.

The CDR3 DNA is TGTGCCAGCTCACCACCTCAGGGGGCTCTGGGCAATCAGCCCCAGCATTTT. Translation: CASSPPQGALGNQPQHF. This chain uses TRBV18 with TRBJ1-5, with 8 bases fitting TRBD1. J lost 2 bases, V lost 0 bases, and 6 bases had no gene match. Germline CDR1 KGHSH, CDR2 LQKENI. This CDR3 contains 17 residues.